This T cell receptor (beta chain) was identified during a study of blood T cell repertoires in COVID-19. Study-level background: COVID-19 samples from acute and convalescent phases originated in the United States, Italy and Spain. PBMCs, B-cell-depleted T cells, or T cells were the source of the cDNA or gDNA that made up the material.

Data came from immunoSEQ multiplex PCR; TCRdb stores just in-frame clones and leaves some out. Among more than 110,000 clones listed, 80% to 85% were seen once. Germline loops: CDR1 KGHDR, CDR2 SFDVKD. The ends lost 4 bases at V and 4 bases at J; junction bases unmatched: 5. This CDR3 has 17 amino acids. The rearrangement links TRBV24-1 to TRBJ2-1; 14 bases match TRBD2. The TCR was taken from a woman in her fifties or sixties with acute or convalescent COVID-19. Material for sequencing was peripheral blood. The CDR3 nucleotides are TGTGCCACCAGTGACCGAAGGACTAGCGGGAGGTACAATGAGCAGTTCTTC. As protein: CATSDRRTSGRYNEQFF.